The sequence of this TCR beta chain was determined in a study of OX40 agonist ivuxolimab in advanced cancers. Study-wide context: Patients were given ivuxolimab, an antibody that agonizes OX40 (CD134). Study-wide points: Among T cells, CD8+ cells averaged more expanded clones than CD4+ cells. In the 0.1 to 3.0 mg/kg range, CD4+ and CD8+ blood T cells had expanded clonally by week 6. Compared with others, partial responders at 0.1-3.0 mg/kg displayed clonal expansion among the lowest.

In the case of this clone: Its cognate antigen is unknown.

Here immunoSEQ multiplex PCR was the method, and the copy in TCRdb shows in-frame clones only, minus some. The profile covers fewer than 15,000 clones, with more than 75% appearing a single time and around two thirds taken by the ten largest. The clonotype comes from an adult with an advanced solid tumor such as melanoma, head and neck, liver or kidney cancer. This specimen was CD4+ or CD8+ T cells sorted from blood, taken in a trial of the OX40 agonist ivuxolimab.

The CDR3 DNA sequence: TGCGCCAGCAGCCAAGAATGGACCATCCGCTATGGCTACACCTTC. This codes for CASSQEWTIRYGYTF. The gene calls are TRBV4-3 and TRBJ1-2; D is unclear. The germline V and J ends were trimmed by 0 bases and 4 bases, with 12 bases remaining between them. The CDR3 runs 15 residues. From germline, CDR1 is LGHNA and CDR2 YSLEER.